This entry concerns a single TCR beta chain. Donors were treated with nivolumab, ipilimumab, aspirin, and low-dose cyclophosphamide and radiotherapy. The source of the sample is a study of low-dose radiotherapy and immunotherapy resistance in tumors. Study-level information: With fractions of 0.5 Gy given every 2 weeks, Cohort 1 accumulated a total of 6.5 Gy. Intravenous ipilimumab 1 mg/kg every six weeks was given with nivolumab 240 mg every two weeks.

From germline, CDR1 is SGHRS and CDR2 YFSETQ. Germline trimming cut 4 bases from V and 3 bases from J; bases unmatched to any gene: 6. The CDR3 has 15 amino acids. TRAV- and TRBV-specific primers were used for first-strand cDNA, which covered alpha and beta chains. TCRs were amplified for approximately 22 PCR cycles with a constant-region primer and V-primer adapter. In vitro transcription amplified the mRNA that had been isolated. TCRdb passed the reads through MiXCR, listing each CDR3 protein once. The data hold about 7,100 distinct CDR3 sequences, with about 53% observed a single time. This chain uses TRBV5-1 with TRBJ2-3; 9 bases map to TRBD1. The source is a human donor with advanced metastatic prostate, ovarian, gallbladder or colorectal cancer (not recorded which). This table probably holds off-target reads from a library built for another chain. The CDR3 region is CASSQGTGYTDTQYF. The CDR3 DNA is TGCGCCAGCAGCCAAGGGACAGGGTATACAGATACGCAGTATTTT.